These 7 T cell receptor beta chains share one sample of origin, sequenced in a study of early T cells in non-severe SARS-CoV-2 infection. TCRdb re-analysed the 5' RACE reads in MiXCR, keeping a single row per CDR3 protein. The table has about 130,000 distinct CDR3 sequences, 15% seen once. Sequences were obtained from whole blood. The receptors derive from an adult who was a healthcare worker with PCR-confirmed SARS-CoV-2 infection or an uninfected control (not recorded which).

The chain uses TRBV7-8 and TRBJ2-7; D not certain. This CDR3 contains 13 residues. V lost 6 bases and J 1 base, leaving 10 bases between the germline ends. Looked up from germline, CDR1 is SGHVS and CDR2 is FQNEAQ. The CDR3 loop reads CASRRMASYEQYF. CDR3 DNA: TGTGCCAGCAGAAGAATGGCATCCTACGAGCAGTACTTC.

This clonotype was detected ten times or more. V gene TRBV5-1 combines with J gene TRBJ1-5; D remains ambiguous. The CDR3 is 13 residues long. The germline CDR1 and CDR2 sequences are SGHRS and YFSETQ. V was pared by 0 bases and J by 5 bases, with 6 bases between. The CDR3 is CASSLDRDQPQHF. The CDR3 region has the DNA TGCGCCAGCAGCTTGGATAGGGATCAGCCCCAGCATTTT.

The chain recombines TRBV7-9 with TRBJ1-1; D is perhaps TRBD1 (5 bases). Trimming pared 5 bases from V and 7 bases from J, leaving 14 bases between. This CDR3 region has 13 residues. The germline gives CDR1 SEHNR, CDR2 FQNEAQ (reference sequence). CDR3 protein: CASSPSRQGEAFF. The DNA for the CDR3 is TGTGCCAGCAGCCCAAGTCGTCAGGGTGAAGCTTTCTTT.

A word on this clonotype: The junction does not match germline at one end; this may be a read error. The chain uses TRBV15 and TRBJ2-5; D not certain. Germline V lookup: CDR1 LNHNV, CDR2 YYDKDF (reference sequence). The CDR3 extends over 13 amino acids. DNA of the CDR3: TGTGCCACCAGCAGAGACCCCCAAGGGACCCAGTACTTC. Translation: CATSRDPQGTQYF.

The J gene is TRBJ1-1, the V gene TRBV11-2; 7 bases map to TRBD1. CDR3 length equals 13 residues. The V gene's germline CDR1 is SGHAT and CDR2 FQNNGV. The V segment lost 3 bases and the J segment 10 bases; nucleotides outside the gene matches: 8. The CDR3 DNA reads as TGTGCCAGCAGCTTTGGACAGGAGGGGCCAGCTTTCTTT. Translation gives CASSFGQEGPAFF.

The chain employs TRBV5-1 and TRBJ2-1, with D uncertain. In germline, CDR1 is SGHRS, CDR2 YFSETQ. V was clipped by 0 bases and J by 9 bases, with 4 bases between them. CDR3 length equals 11 residues. The CDR3 DNA sequence: TGCGCCAGCAGCTTGGAGCGTGAGCAGTTCTTC. As protein: CASSLEREQFF.

A remark on this clonotype: A read error may account for a junction end that differs from germline. The chain uses TRBV5-5 and TRBJ1-4; 8 bases fit TRBD1. CDR1 is SGHKS, CDR2 YYEKEE, per germline (reference sequence). The CDR3 contains 15 residues. The CDR3 region has the DNA TGTGTCAGCAGTTCAACAGGGGGAAGAGGTGAAAAACTGTTTTTT. It translates to CVSSSTGGRGEKLFF.